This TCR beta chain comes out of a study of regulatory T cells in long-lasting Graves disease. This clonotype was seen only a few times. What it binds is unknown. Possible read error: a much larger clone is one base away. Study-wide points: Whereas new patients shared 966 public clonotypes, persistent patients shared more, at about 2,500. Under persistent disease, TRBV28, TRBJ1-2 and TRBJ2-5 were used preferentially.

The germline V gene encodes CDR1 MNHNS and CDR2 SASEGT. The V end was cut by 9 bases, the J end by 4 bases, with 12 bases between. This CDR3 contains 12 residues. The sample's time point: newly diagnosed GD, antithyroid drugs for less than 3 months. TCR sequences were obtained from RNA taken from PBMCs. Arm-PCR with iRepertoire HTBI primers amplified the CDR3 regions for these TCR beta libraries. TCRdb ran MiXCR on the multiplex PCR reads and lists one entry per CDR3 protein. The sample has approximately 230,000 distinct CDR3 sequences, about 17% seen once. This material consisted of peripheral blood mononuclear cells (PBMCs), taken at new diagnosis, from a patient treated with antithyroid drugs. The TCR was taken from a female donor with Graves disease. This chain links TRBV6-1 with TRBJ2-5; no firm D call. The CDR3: CASSQAPETQYF. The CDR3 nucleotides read TGTGCCAGTTCCCAAGCACCAGAGACCCAGTACTTC.